These 16 T cell receptor beta chains were all obtained from the same sample, sequenced in a study of blood T cell repertoires in COVID-19. Some clones are missing from TCRdb's copy, which holds only in-frame ones; the method was immunoSEQ multiplex PCR. Altogether a few hundred thousand clones are present, around nine tenths being singletons, with the ten largest covering around 11%. The sequencing input was peripheral blood. Every receptor here comes from a woman aged 25 to 39 with COVID-19, enrolled during active disease.

The gene calls are TRBV12-3 or TRBV12-4 and TRBJ1-1; no firm D call. This CDR3 comprises 12 residues. With 5 bases removed from V and 7 bases from J, the gap between germline ends came to 11 bases. CDR3 residues: CASSPNPGEAFF. The CDR3, as DNA: TGTGCCAGCAGTCCCAATCCGGGTGAAGCTTTCTTT.

CDR3 coding DNA: TGCAGCGTTGAGTTTCGCGCAAGCTCTGGAAACACCATATATTTT. Translated, it gives CSVEFRASSGNTIYF. The chain carries TRBV29-1 and TRBJ1-3; no clear D gene. Trimming took off 3 bases at V and 0 bases at J, with 12 bases between the two ends. The CDR3 sequence is 15 residues long. Germline CDR1 reads SQVTM; CDR2 reads ANQGSEA.

The chain joins TRBV9 to TRBJ2-3, with a possible D match to TRBD2 (6 bases). Germline V CDR1 and CDR2: SGDLS, YYNGEE. The CDR3 is made up of 14 amino acids. The V gene lost 3 bases and the J gene lost 1 base, with 9 bases spanning the gap. CDR3 DNA: TGTGCCAGCAGCGCCAGGAGGGGCACAGATACGCAGTATTTT. Encoded protein: CASSARRGTDTQYF.

The table lists this clone with a count of one. The chain has TRBV2 and TRBJ1-5, with D perhaps matching TRBD1 (5 bases). The CDR3 is 15 amino acids. CDR1 and CDR2 (germline): SNHLY, FYNNEI. The V and J ends lost 6 bases and 6 bases respectively, with 18 bases between them. The CDR3 bases are TGTGCCAGCAGGCCCAGGGTGTCGGCAAGTCAGCCCCAGCATTTT. Translation gives CASRPRVSASQPQHF.

This rearrangement joins TRBV18 to TRBJ1-4; D remains unclear. The CDR3 runs 15 residues. Germline assignment: CDR1 KGHSH and CDR2 LQKENI. The V end lost 4 bases, the J end lost 2 bases, and 11 bases lay between the germline ends. The CDR3 DNA is TGTGCCAGCTCACAGTCGGGTGGCACTAATGAAAAACTGTTTTTT. Translation gives CASSQSGGTNEKLFF.

The rearrangement links TRBV11-2 to TRBJ2-3, with TRBD2 matching over 12 bases. J was trimmed by 0 bases and V by 5 bases; bases with no gene match: 9. The CDR3 covers 18 residues. Germline values: CDR1 SGHAT, CDR2 FQNNGV. CDR3 nucleotide sequence: TGTGCCAGCAGCCTCCGGACTAGCGGGATAGGGAGCACAGATACGCAGTATTTT. It encodes CASSLRTSGIGSTDTQYF.

The gene calls are TRBV5-1 and TRBJ2-7; 9 bases align to TRBD2. This CDR3 spans 15 amino acids. The junction had 4 bases not matched to a gene; V was cut back by 0 bases and J by 3 bases. Looked up from germline, CDR1 is SGHRS and CDR2 is YFSETQ. The CDR3 spells CASSLEASGVYEQYF. CDR3 DNA sequence: TGCGCCAGCAGCTTGGAGGCTAGCGGGGTCTACGAGCAGTACTTC.

The chain couples TRBV30 to TRBJ1-2; maybe TRBD1 (6 bases). Germline lookup yields CDR1 GTSNPN and CDR2 SVGIG (reference sequence). The ends were cut back, 3 bases at V and 2 bases at J, with 10 bases in the middle. CDR3 length equals 13 residues. The CDR3 region has the DNA TGTGCCTGGAGGCCAGGGGAAAACTATGGCTACACCTTC. This sequence encodes CAWRPGENYGYTF.

The V call is TRBV4-3, the J call TRBJ1-2; no clear D. This CDR3 has 15 residues. The germline CDR1 and CDR2 sequences are LGHNA and YSLEER. The germline V and J ends were trimmed by 0 bases and 4 bases, with 12 bases remaining between them. CDR3: CASSQDKTPRYGYTF. CDR3 in DNA: TGCGCCAGCAGCCAAGATAAAACTCCCCGCTATGGCTACACCTTC.

V and J are TRBV15 and TRBJ2-3; D unresolved. This CDR3 is built from 13 residues. Trimming took off 6 bases at V and 0 bases at J, with 7 bases between the two ends. Germline-derived CDR1 and CDR2 are LNHNV and YYDKDF (reference sequence). The DNA of the CDR3 is TGTGCCACCAGGGTAGTAAGCACAGATACGCAGTATTTT. It is translated as CATRVVSTDTQYF.

This chain uses TRBV6-5 with TRBJ2-7, with TRBD1 identical over 7 bases. The CDR3 sequence is 15 residues long. Per the germline V gene, CDR1 is MNHEY and CDR2 is SVGAGI. Losses at the gene ends were 6 bases for V and 4 bases for J; bases not matched to a gene: 12. The CDR3 DNA sequence: TGTGCCAGCAGCAAGGCGAGAGGGGGCTCTTACGAGCAGTACTTC. Encoded protein: CASSKARGGSYEQYF.

The chain recombines TRBV25-1 with TRBJ2-7; 8 bases agree with TRBD1. Losses at the gene ends were 4 bases for V and 2 bases for J; bases not matched to a gene: 7. The CDR3 has 15 residues. Germline V gene sequence: CDR1 MGHDK, CDR2 SYGVNS. CDR3 sequence (DNA): TGTGCCAGCAGTGTCGACGGGACAGGACCCTACGAGCAGTACTTC. Translated: CASSVDGTGPYEQYF.

The J gene is TRBJ2-3, the V gene TRBV5-5, with TRBD2 identical over 8 bases. Trimming at V came to 4 bases and at J to 6 bases, leaving 13 bases not matched to a gene. The CDR3 sequence is 16 residues long. Germline lookup yields CDR1 SGHKS and CDR2 YYEKEE (reference sequence). CDR3 coding DNA: TGTGCCAGCAGCGTACTGGGGGCGGGAGGTCGGGATACGCAGTATTTT. It specifies CASSVLGAGGRDTQYF.

This chain links TRBV3-1 (or the pseudogene TRBV3-2) with TRBJ2-3; 8 nucleotides align to TRBD1. Germline lookup yields CDR1 LGHDT and CDR2 YNNKEL (reference sequence). Germline trimming cut 2 bases from V and 4 bases from J; bases unmatched to any gene: 14. The CDR3 sequence is 18 residues long. CDR3 nucleotide sequence: TGTGCCAGCAGCCAATGGATCTTACGGGACAGGAACTCAGATACGCAGTATTTT. As protein: CASSQWILRDRNSDTQYF.

The rearrangement links TRBV28 to TRBJ1-2; no clear D. V gave up 5 bases and J gave up 9 bases, with 19 bases separating them. In germline, CDR1 is MDHEN, CDR2 SYDVKM. The CDR3 has 14 amino acids. CDR3 loop: CASSEKFGGSSYTF. DNA of the CDR3: TGTGCCAGCAGTGAGAAATTCGGAGGGTCAAGCTACACCTTC.

The genes are TRBV5-1 and TRBJ2-7; 9 nucleotides line up with TRBD1. J lost 2 bases, V lost 3 bases, and 3 bases had no gene match. The CDR3 spans 14 residues. Germline lookup yields CDR1 SGHRS and CDR2 YFSETQ. CDR3 DNA sequence: TGCGCCAGCAGCTCGGGACAGGGACCCTACGAGCAGTACTTC. Translated, it gives CASSSGQGPYEQYF.